The T cell receptor beta chain described here comes from a study of CD8 T cells in Susac syndrome. The study sequenced TCR beta in blood CD8+ and CD4+ T cells. The length of the CDR3 is 18 residues. V gave up 0 bases and J gave up 8 bases; unmatched junction bases: 18. The germline CDR1 and CDR2 sequences are DFQATT and SNEGSKA (reference sequence). Reverse transcription of roughly 0.5 to 1 ug RNA was performed with random hexamers. TCRdb fed the immunoSEQ multiplex PCR reads into MiXCR, producing one record per CDR3 protein. The profile covers about 210,000 distinct CDR3 sequences, with 95% appearing a single time and 0.08% to 0.095% taken by the ten largest. General study findings and limits: By the study's own acknowledgment, its TCR sequencing and HLA analysis included relatively few individuals.

On this clonotype itself: Its antigen remains unidentified.

Specimen: CD4+ T cells from PBMCs. The J gene is TRBJ2-1, the V gene TRBV20-1, with TRBD2 matching 8 bases. The sequence came from a human donor with multiple sclerosis. CDR3 protein: CSARDSRWNSGALDEQFF. CDR3 DNA: TGCAGTGCTAGAGATTCCCGTTGGAATAGCGGGGCGTTGGATGAGCAGTTCTTC.